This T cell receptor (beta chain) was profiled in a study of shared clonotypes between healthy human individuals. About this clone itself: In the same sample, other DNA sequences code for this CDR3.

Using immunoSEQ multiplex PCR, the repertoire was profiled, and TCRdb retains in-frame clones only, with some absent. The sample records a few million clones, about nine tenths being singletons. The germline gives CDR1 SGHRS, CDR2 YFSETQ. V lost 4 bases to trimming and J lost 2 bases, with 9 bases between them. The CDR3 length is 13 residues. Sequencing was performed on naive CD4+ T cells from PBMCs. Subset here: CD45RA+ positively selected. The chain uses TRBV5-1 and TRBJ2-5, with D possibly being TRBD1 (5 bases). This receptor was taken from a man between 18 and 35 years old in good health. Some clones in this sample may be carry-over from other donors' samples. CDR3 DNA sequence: TGCGCCAGCAGCCAGACAGTACAAGAGACCCAGTACTTC. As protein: CASSQTVQETQYF.